This TCR beta chain emerged from a study of Ad26.COV2.S vaccination and SARS-CoV-2 variants. Study-wide context: Donor was in the COV1001 Ad26.COV2.S trial arm. Ad26.COV2.S, an intramuscular injection, was given once or twice 56 days apart.

A remark on this clone: Its cognate antigen is unknown.

V was clipped by 4 bases and J by 1 base; unmatched bases: 6. This CDR3 comprises 16 residues. From germline, CDR1 is MNHEY and CDR2 SVGEGT. Treatment: about 20 received Ad26.COV2.S at low or high dose, single or two shots; a few received placebo; per-sample allocation not given. Each sample was drawn 63 days after the first injection (of vaccine or placebo). Vaccination used an Ad26 vector expressing Wuhan-strain SARS-CoV-2 spike. Study-wide findings and caveats: Marked by substantial breadth, spike-specific CD8+ and CD4+ T cell responses were reportedly seen after vaccination.

The method was immunoSEQ multiplex PCR; TCRdb's version includes in-frame clones alone and lacks a portion of them. This table has about 350,000 clones, about 88% appearing once. Sample: peripheral blood, taken in a trial of Ad26.COV2.S vaccine versus placebo. The chain has TRBV6-2 or TRBV6-3 and TRBJ2-7; 11 bases match TRBD2. This receptor was identified in a person aged 18 to 65 who received the Ad26.COV2.S COVID-19 vaccine or a placebo. The CDR3 coding sequence is TGTGCCAGCAGTTTAATACCTAGCGGGAGGTCCTACGAGCAGTACTTC. Encoded protein: CASSLIPSGRSYEQYF.